Listed below are T cell receptor beta chains from one sample, sequenced in a study of cytomegalovirus exposure and HLA in healthy donors. Only in-frame clones appear in the TCRdb table, and some are missing; sequencing was by immunoSEQ multiplex PCR. The table shows under 150,000 clones, with 60% to 85% occurring only once. Specimen: PBMCs. Receptors originate from a woman aged 40 to 49 in good health and CMV-seronegative. Each CDR3 is given with its conserved first and last residue. D genes are given only for firm matches. Not all rows give a size; the values are once, few, many and, for expanded clones, a class.

>TRBV19|.|.|TRBJ2-3
CASSPQDSSTDTQYF
TGTGCCAGTAGCCCGCAAGATAGTTCCACAGATACGCAGTATTTT
>TRBV28|.|once|TRBJ1-2
CASSPGDTGYYGYTF
TGTGCCAGCAGCCCCGGGGACACAGGGTACTACGGCTACACCTTC
>TRBV10-2|.|few|TRBJ1-5
CANGGGPSNQPQHF
TGCGCCAACGGGGGGGGGCCTAGCAATCAGCCCCAGCATTTT
>TRBV5-1|TRBD1|few|TRBJ2-2
CASSGTGASGELFF
TGCGCCAGCAGCGGGACAGGGGCGTCCGGGGAGCTGTTTTTT
>TRBV27|.|.|TRBJ1-1
CASSYAGAMNTEAFF
TGTGCCAGCAGTTACGCAGGGGCCATGAACACTGAAGCTTTCTTT
>TRBV29-1|.|.|TRBJ1-2
CSVSGGGTDGYTF
TGCAGCGTTTCCGGCGGAGGGACGGATGGCTACACCTTC
>TRBV4-1|TRBD2|.|TRBJ2-1
CASSQQREFYNEQFF
TGCGCCAGCAGCCAACAGCGGGAGTTCTACAATGAGCAGTTCTTC
>TRBV6-6|.|.|TRBJ1-4
CASSYSIRALDEKLFF
TGTGCCAGCAGTTACTCTATAAGAGCCCTGGATGAAAAACTGTTTTTT
>TRBV6-5|.|once|TRBJ1-1
CASRTTVVPEAFF
TGTGCCAGCAGGACGACAGTGGTTCCTGAAGCTTTCTTT
>TRBV6-1|.|few|TRBJ2-7
CASSEAGQTYEQYF
TGTGCCAGCAGTGAAGCGGGGCAGACCTACGAGCAGTACTTC
>TRBV11-2|TRBD2|once|TRBJ2-7
CASSLLQTSGGTYEQYF
TGTGCCAGCAGCTTACTCCAGACTAGCGGGGGCACCTACGAGCAGTACTTC
>TRBV5-1|.|.|TRBJ2-7
CASSLDPGVGDEQYF
TGCGCCAGCAGCTTGGACCCAGGGGTGGGCGACGAGCAGTACTTC
>TRBV5-1|TRBD1|.|TRBJ1-3
CASSLPGQGPGNTIYF
TGCGCCAGCAGCTTACCGGGACAGGGACCCGGAAACACCATATATTTT
>TRBV18|.|.|TRBJ1-1
CASSPRQGEAFF
TGTGCCAGCTCACCACGTCAGGGTGAAGCTTTCTTT
>TRBV7-2|.|.|TRBJ2-1
CASSLAGVTPKQFF
TGTGCCAGCAGCTTAGCGGGAGTGACTCCAAAGCAGTTCTTC
>TRBV7-9|.|few|TRBJ2-7
CASSTDSYEQYF
TGTGCCAGCAGCACCGACAGTTACGAGCAGTACTTC
>TRBV19|.|once|TRBJ2-3
CATGIDSTDTQYF
TGTGCCACCGGGATCGACAGCACAGATACGCAGTATTTT
>TRBV6-5|.|.|TRBJ1-1
CASSYRVSTEAFF
TGTGCCAGCAGTTACCGGGTCTCAACTGAAGCTTTCTTT
>TRBV27|.|.|TRBJ1-6
CASGEINSPLHF
TGTGCCAGCGGAGAGATTAATTCACCCCTCCACTTT
>TRBV27|TRBD2|.|TRBJ2-5
CTSKRGAGVETQYF
TGTACCAGCAAACGAGGAGCGGGAGTAGAGACCCAGTACTTC
>TRBV5-1|TRBD1|.|TRBJ2-1
CASSLDRGSYNEQFF
TGCGCCAGCAGCTTGGACAGGGGGAGTTACAATGAGCAGTTCTTC
>TRBV28|.|.|TRBJ1-1
CASSSPHWAFF
TGTGCCAGCAGTTCTCCCCACTGGGCTTTCTTT
>TRBV27|.|.|TRBJ2-7
CASSVPGEKEYF
TGTGCCAGCAGTGTTCCGGGGGAAAAGGAGTACTTC
>TRBV4-2|TRBD2|.|TRBJ2-3
CASSQGHLAGATRDF
TGTGCCAGCAGCCAAGGGCATCTAGCGGGAGCTACGAGGGATTTT
>TRBV5-6|TRBD2|.|TRBJ2-5
CASSLSRPSGGDQETQYF
TGTGCCAGCAGCTTGAGTCGGCCTAGCGGGGGGGACCAAGAGACCCAGTACTTC
>TRBV5-1|.|.|TRBJ2-5
CASSSYRGGETQYF
TGCGCCAGCAGCTCATACAGGGGGGGGGAGACCCAGTACTTC
>TRBV9|TRBD1|.|TRBJ1-2
CASSDAGGGKPYGYTF
TGTGCCAGCAGCGACGCAGGGGGAGGCAAGCCCTATGGCTACACCTTC
>TRBV11-2|TRBD2|.|TRBJ2-2
CASNGLAGVVGELFF
TGTGCCAGCAACGGACTAGCGGGAGTGGTCGGGGAGCTGTTTTTT
>TRBV5-4|.|.|TRBJ2-3
CASTLGGGVSRTDTQYF
TGTGCCAGCACCCTAGGGGGAGGGGTCTCCCGCACAGATACGCAGTATTTT
>TRBV5-6|.|.|TRBJ2-7
CASSLSSGDLYEQYF
TGTGCCAGCAGCCTATCCTCGGGGGATTTGTACGAGCAGTACTTC
>TRBV19|.|few|TRBJ2-3
CASSIVGGATDTQYF
TGTGCCAGTAGTATAGTTGGGGGGGCAACAGATACGCAGTATTTT
>TRBV5-1|TRBD2|.|TRBJ2-2
CASSPTGSGTANTGELFF
TGCGCCAGCAGCCCTACGGGGAGCGGGACCGCGAACACCGGGGAGCTGTTTTTT
>TRBV15|TRBD1|.|TRBJ1-2
CATSRLDRDHGGYTF
TGTGCCACCAGCAGACTGGACAGGGACCATGGGGGCTACACCTTC
>TRBV27|.|.|TRBJ2-7
CASSPTTGYFYEQYF
TGTGCCAGCAGTCCTACTACAGGGTACTTCTACGAGCAGTACTTC
>TRBV6-1|.|.|TRBJ1-6
CASSGGGYNSPLHF
TGTGCCAGCAGCGGCGGAGGGTATAATTCACCCCTCCACTTT
>TRBV25-1|TRBD1|.|TRBJ1-4
CASSDPQGGGEKLFF
TGTGCCAGCAGTGACCCCCAGGGGGGAGGCGAAAAACTGTTTTTT
>TRBV27|.|once|TRBJ2-1
CASASQGYYNEQFF
TGTGCCAGCGCTTCTCAGGGCTACTACAATGAGCAGTTCTTC
>TRBV29-1|.|.|TRBJ2-1
CSVDLYNEQFF
TGCAGCGTTGATCTCTACAATGAGCAGTTCTTC
>TRBV18|TRBD1|.|TRBJ1-2
CASSQDRVYGYTF
TGTGCCAGCTCACAGGACAGGGTTTATGGCTACACCTTC
>TRBV27|TRBD2|once|TRBJ2-2
CASTPSGRAGELFF
TGTGCCAGCACCCCTAGCGGGAGGGCTGGGGAGCTGTTTTTT
>TRBV28|TRBD1|.|TRBJ1-3
CASTITGTGRTSGNTIYF
TGTGCCAGCACCATTACGGGGACAGGGAGGACCTCTGGAAACACCATATATTTT
>TRBV6-5|.|few|TRBJ2-5
CASSYSDGIETQYF
TGTGCCAGCAGTTACTCGGACGGGATAGAGACCCAGTACTTC
>TRBV5-5|TRBD2|.|TRBJ2-1
CASGTSGNEQFF
TGTGCCAGCGGGACTAGCGGAAATGAGCAGTTCTTC
>TRBV27|.|few|TRBJ2-3
CASSPSRGTDTQYF
TGTGCCAGCAGTCCTTCGCGGGGCACAGATACGCAGTATTTT
>TRBV25-1|.|.|TRBJ1-2
CASSELEGLGTNYGYTF
TGTGCCAGCAGTGAATTGGAGGGTCTGGGTACTAACTATGGCTACACCTTC
>TRBV5-1|TRBD2|.|TRBJ2-3
CASSPAGGPTDTQYF
TGCGCCAGCAGCCCAGCGGGGGGGCCCACAGATACGCAGTATTTT